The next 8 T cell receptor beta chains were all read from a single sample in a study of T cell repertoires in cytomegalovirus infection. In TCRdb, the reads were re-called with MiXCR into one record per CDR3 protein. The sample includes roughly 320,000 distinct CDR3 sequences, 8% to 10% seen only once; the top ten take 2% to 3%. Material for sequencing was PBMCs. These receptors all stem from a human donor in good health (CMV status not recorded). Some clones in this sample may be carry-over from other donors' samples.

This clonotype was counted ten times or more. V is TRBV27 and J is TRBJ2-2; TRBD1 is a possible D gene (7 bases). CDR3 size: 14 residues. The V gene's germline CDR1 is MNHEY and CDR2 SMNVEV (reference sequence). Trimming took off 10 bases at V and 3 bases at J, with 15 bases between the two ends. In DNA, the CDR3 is TGTGCCACCCAGGGGGGTCTGGACACCGGGGAGCTGTTTTTT. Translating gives CATQGGLDTGELFF.

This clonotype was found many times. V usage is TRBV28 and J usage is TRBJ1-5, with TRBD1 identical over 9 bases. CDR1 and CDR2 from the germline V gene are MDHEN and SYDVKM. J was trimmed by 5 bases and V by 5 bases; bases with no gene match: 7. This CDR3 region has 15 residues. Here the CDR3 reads CASSTRTGVHQPQHF. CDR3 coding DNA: TGTGCCAGCAGTACTCGGACAGGGGTGCATCAGCCCCAGCATTTT.

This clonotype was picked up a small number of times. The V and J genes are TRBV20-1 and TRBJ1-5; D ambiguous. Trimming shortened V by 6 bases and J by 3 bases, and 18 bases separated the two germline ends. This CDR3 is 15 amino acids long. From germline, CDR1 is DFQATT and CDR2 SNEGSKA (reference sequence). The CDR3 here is CSALRQRVPNQPQHF. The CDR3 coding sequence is TGCAGTGCCCTACGTCAGCGGGTTCCCAATCAGCCCCAGCATTTT.

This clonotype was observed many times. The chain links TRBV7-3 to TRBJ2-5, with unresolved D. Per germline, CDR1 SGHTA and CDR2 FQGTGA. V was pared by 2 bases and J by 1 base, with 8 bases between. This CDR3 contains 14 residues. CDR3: CASSLSPTQETQYF. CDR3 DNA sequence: TGTGCCAGCAGCTTATCCCCCACCCAAGAGACCCAGTACTTC.

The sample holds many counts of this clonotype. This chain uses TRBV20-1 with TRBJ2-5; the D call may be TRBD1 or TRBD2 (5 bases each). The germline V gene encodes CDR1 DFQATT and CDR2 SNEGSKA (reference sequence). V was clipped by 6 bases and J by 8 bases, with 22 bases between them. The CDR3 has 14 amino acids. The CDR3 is CSAAWDDRARTQYF. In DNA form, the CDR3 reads TGCAGTGCAGCCTGGGACGACCGAGCACGAACCCAGTACTTC.

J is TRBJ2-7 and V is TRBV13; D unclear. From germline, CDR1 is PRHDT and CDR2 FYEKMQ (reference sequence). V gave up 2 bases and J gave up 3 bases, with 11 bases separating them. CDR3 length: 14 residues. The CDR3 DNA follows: TGTGCCAGCAGCTTACACGACCGAAACTACGAGCAGTACGTC. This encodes CASSLHDRNYEQYV.

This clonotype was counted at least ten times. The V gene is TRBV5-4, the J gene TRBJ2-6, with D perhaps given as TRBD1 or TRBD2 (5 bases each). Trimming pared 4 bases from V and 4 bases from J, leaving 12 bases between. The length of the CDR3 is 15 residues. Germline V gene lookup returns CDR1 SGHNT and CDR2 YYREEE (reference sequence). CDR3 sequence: CASSGWGIGANVLTF. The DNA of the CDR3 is TGTGCCAGCAGCGGATGGGGGATAGGGGCCAACGTCCTGACTTTC.

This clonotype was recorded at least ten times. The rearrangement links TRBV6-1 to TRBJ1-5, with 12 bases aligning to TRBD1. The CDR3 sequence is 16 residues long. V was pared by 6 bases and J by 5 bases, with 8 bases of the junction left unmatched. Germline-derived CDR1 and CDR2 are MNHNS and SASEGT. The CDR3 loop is CASSHLGTGGDQPQHF. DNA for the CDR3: TGTGCCAGCAGCCACCTCGGGACAGGGGGCGATCAGCCCCAGCATTTT.